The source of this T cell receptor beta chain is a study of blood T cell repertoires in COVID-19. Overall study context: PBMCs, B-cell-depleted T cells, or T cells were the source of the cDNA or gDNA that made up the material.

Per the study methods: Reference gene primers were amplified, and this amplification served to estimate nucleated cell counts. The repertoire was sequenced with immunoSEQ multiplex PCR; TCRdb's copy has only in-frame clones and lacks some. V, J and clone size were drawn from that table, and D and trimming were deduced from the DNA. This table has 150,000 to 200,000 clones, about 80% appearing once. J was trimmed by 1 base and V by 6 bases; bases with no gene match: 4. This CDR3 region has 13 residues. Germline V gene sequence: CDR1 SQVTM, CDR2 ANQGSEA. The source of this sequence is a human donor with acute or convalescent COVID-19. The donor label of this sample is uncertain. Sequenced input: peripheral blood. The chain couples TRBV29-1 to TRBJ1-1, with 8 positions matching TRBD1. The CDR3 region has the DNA TGCAGCGTCCACAGGGGGACGAACACTGAAGCTTTCTTT. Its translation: CSVHRGTNTEAFF.